The 30 T cell receptor beta chains below come from one sample, sequenced in a study of T cell responses to AZD1222 COVID-19 vaccine. The method was immunoSEQ multiplex PCR; TCRdb's version includes in-frame clones alone and lacks a portion of them. There are 140,000 to 150,000 clones in the sample; more than 75% occur only once, and roughly 5.6% lies in the top ten. Sample: peripheral blood, taken on day 0 of AZD1222 vaccination. These receptors were obtained from an adult in good health.

V and J are TRBV5-4 and TRBJ1-3; D gene uncertain. V shed 0 bases and J shed 4 bases, with 2 bases lying between them. The germline gives CDR1 SGHNT, CDR2 YYREEE (reference sequence). The CDR3 contains 12 residues. The CDR3 is CASSLAGNTIYF. CDR3 coding DNA: TGTGCCAGCAGCTTGGCAGGAAACACCATATATTTT. Complete variable domain (other parts from reference TRBV5-4 and TRBJ1-3): ETGVTQSPTHLIKTRGQQVTLRCSSQSGHNTVSWYQQALGQGPQFIFQYYREEENGRGNFPPRFSGLQFPNYSSELNVNALELDDSALYLCASSLAGNTIYFGEGSWLTVV.

Only one count was recorded for this clone. V gene TRBV5-1 combines with J gene TRBJ2-1; 8 bases are a match to TRBD2. The CDR3 runs to 15 residues. Per germline, CDR1 SGHRS and CDR2 YFSETQ. Trimming at V came to 4 bases and at J to 0 bases, leaving 3 bases not matched to a gene. CDR3 nucleotides: TGCGCCAGCAGCGCCGGGACTAGCTCCTACAATGAGCAGTTCTTC. It codes for CASSAGTSSYNEQFF.

The rearrangement links TRBV6-2 or TRBV6-3 to TRBJ2-3; no clear D gene. Per the germline V gene, CDR1 is MNHEY and CDR2 is SVGEGT. V was cut by 0 bases and J by 6 bases, with 7 bases left in between. The CDR3 is 13 amino acids. Here the CDR3 DNA reads TGTGCCAGCAGTTACTCTTCCTGGGATACGCAGTATTTT. Protein: CASSYSSWDTQYF.

The CDR3 bases are TGTGCCAGCAGTGATCGACAGAATCAGCCCCAGCATTTT. Its protein product is CASSDRQNQPQHF. The V call is TRBV6-1, the J call TRBJ1-5; tentative D call: TRBD1 (5 bases). This CDR3 contains 13 residues. The V gene's germline CDR1 is MNHNS and CDR2 SASEGT. Trimming removed 3 bases at V and 4 bases at J, with 7 bases between.

The chain links TRBV2 to TRBJ2-1; tentatively, D is TRBD2 (6 bases). Germline V CDR1 and CDR2: SNHLY, FYNNEI. Trimming removed 4 bases at V and 1 base at J, with 11 bases between. This CDR3 comprises 15 residues. CDR3 in amino acids: CASSVSSGSYNEQFF. The CDR3 nucleotides are TGTGCCAGCAGTGTTAGTAGCGGATCCTACAATGAGCAGTTCTTC.

The rearrangement uses TRBV27 and TRBJ1-2; TRBD1 might be the D (5 bases). CDR3 length: 14 residues. V was clipped by 5 bases and J by 9 bases, with 19 bases between them. Germline CDR1 is MNHEY and CDR2 is SMNVEV (reference sequence). CDR3 DNA: TGTGCCAGCAGTGGAGGGACCGGAACAGGTAGCTACACCTTC. This translates into CASSGGTGTGSYTF.

The V gene is TRBV7-2, the J gene TRBJ2-1; D possibly corresponds to TRBD1 (6 bases). The V gene's germline CDR1 is SGHTA and CDR2 FQGNSA. Trimming removed 1 base at V and 4 bases at J, with 11 bases between. This CDR3 comprises 15 residues. The DNA for the CDR3 is TGTGCCAGCAGCTTAGAAGGACAGCATTACAATGAGCAGTTCTTC. It yields the protein CASSLEGQHYNEQFF.

The gene calls are TRBV5-4 and TRBJ2-1, with 8 nucleotides matching TRBD1. The V and J ends lost 4 bases and 2 bases, in that order; junction bases with no gene match: 8. This CDR3 region has 16 residues. CDR1 is SGHNT and CDR2 is YYREEE in the germline V gene (reference sequence). This chain's CDR3 is CASSQPGTGPYNEQFF. CDR3 nucleotides: TGTGCCAGCAGCCAACCTGGGACAGGCCCCTACAATGAGCAGTTCTTC.

The chain has TRBV6-1 and TRBJ1-2, with 9 bases identical to TRBD1. The germline V gene encodes CDR1 MNHNS and CDR2 SASEGT. The CDR3 length is 13 residues. J was trimmed by 6 bases and V by 3 bases; bases with no gene match: 2. The CDR3 DNA reads TGTGCCAGCAGTGACGACAGGGGGAATGGCTACACCTTC. Its translation is CASSDDRGNGYTF.

The J gene is TRBJ1-1, the V gene TRBV7-2; 7 nucleotides match TRBD1. Germline CDR1 and CDR2: SGHTA and FQGNSA. This CDR3 region has 14 residues. The ends lost 7 bases at V and 2 bases at J; junction bases unmatched: 7. CDR3 sequence (DNA): TGTGCCAGCACCATTGGGACAGCTAACACTGAAGCTTTCTTT. Translating gives CASTIGTANTEAFF.

The chain has TRBV24-1 and TRBJ2-3; no firm D call. Trimming cost V 4 bases and J 4 bases, with 17 bases left between them. Germline lookup yields CDR1 KGHDR and CDR2 SFDVKD. CDR3 length: 16 residues. The DNA for the CDR3 is TGTGCCACCAGTGACCCCAAGGGAATGGCGGCAGATACGCAGTATTTT. It encodes CATSDPKGMAADTQYF.

This chain joins TRBV18 and TRBJ1-1, with TRBD1 identical over 7 bases. CDR3 length equals 15 residues. V trimming: 2 bases; J trimming: 4 bases; junction bases outside the gene matches: 7. Germline V lookup: CDR1 KGHSH, CDR2 LQKENI. Here the CDR3 DNA reads TGTGCCAGCTCACCATTAGGGCAGGGGGGCACTGAAGCTTTCTTT. Encoded protein: CASSPLGQGGTEAFF.

This sequence joins TRBV7-9 and TRBJ2-1; D is unclear. Germline CDR1 reads SEHNR; CDR2 reads FQNEAQ (reference sequence). The CDR3 covers 14 residues. V dropped 2 bases and J dropped 12 bases, with 17 bases sitting between them. CDR3: CASSLNEERPRQFF. The CDR3 DNA follows: TGTGCCAGCAGCTTAAACGAAGAGAGGCCCAGGCAGTTCTTC.

This clone has more than one count but fewer than ten. The chain joins TRBV20-1 to TRBJ1-4, with D maybe TRBD1 (5 bases). Germline V lookup: CDR1 DFQATT, CDR2 SNEGSKA (reference sequence). Trimming left V 3 bases short and J 7 bases short, with 12 bases between. The CDR3 spans 13 residues. The DNA for the CDR3 is TGCAGTGCTAGTCGGATTAGGGGTGAAAAACTGTTTTTT. It encodes CSASRIRGEKLFF.

The rearrangement joins TRBV29-1 to TRBJ2-7; 8 nucleotides match TRBD2. After removal of 7 bases from V and 0 bases from J, the junction contained 2 bases not matched to a gene. The CDR3 sequence is 12 residues long. The germline CDR1 and CDR2 sequences are SQVTM and ANQGSEA. CDR3 DNA sequence: TGCAGCGCGGGGGGGAGCTCCTACGAGCAGTACTTC. Amino acid sequence: CSAGGSSYEQYF.

This chain joins TRBV7-9 and TRBJ2-1; no definite D call. CDR1 SEHNR and CDR2 FQNEAQ come from the germline V gene (reference sequence). There are 12 residues in the CDR3. Deletions cut 1 base from V and 6 bases from J, with 4 bases between. CDR3 DNA sequence: TGTGCCAGCAGCTTAGGTTCCAATGAGCAGTTCTTC. This translates into CASSLGSNEQFF.

CDR3 residues: CASSLSLTTGNQPQHF. The CDR3 coding sequence is TGTGCCAGCAGTTTATCCCTAACGACAGGGAATCAGCCCCAGCATTTT. This chain uses TRBV27 with TRBJ1-5; the match to TRBD1 covers 7 bases. The length of the CDR3 is 16 residues. Trimming at V came to 0 bases and at J to 4 bases, leaving 6 bases not matched to a gene. Germline CDR1 reads MNHEY; CDR2 reads SMNVEV (reference sequence).

CDR3 loop: CASSLRLETYEQYF. The CDR3 DNA is TGTGCCAGCAGTCTTAGACTAGAAACCTACGAGCAGTACTTC. The J gene is TRBJ2-7, the V gene TRBV6-5; a weak D match, TRBD2 (6 bases). This CDR3 is built from 14 residues. Germline lookup yields CDR1 MNHEY and CDR2 SVGAGI. The V end was cut by 5 bases, the J end by 2 bases, with 13 bases between.

The chain is built from TRBV27 and TRBJ2-4, with D unclear. In germline, CDR1 is MNHEY, CDR2 SMNVEV (reference sequence). V shed 4 bases and J shed 4 bases, with 11 bases lying between them. This CDR3 is built from 14 residues. The DNA of the CDR3 is TGTGCCAGCAGTTACAAGGACGGGAAAAACATTCAGTACTTC. As protein: CASSYKDGKNIQYF.

The chain employs TRBV15 and TRBJ1-4; tentatively, D is TRBD1 (6 bases). CDR3 length equals 17 residues. Germline V lookup: CDR1 LNHNV, CDR2 YYDKDF (reference sequence). Trimming removed 5 bases from V and 5 bases from J, with 21 bases in between. The chain's CDR3 is CATSGFRDKVENEKLFF. In DNA form, the CDR3 reads TGTGCCACCAGCGGATTCCGGGACAAGGTGGAAAATGAAAAACTGTTTTTT.

This sequence joins TRBV7-9 and TRBJ1-1; TRBD1 agrees at 7 bases. V trimming: 0 bases; J trimming: 11 bases; junction bases outside the gene matches: 6. CDR1 and CDR2 (germline): SEHNR, FQNEAQ (reference sequence). This CDR3 comprises 13 residues. The CDR3 bases are TGTGCCAGCAGCTTAGCGGCAGACAGGGTGGCTTTCTTT. Its protein is CASSLAADRVAFF.

The chain uses TRBV9 and TRBJ1-1; D is uncertain. The length of the CDR3 is 14 residues. Germline V gene data show CDR1 as SGDLS and CDR2 as YYNGEE. Trimming shortened V by 4 bases and J by 1 base, and 11 bases separated the two germline ends. The CDR3 spells CASSPQLRNTEAFF. CDR3 sequence (DNA): TGTGCCAGCAGCCCCCAGCTTCGGAACACTGAAGCTTTCTTT.

The chain couples TRBV10-1 to TRBJ2-1; TRBD2 matches at 7 bases. Germline assignment: CDR1 WNHNN and CDR2 SYGVQD (reference sequence). The V gene end was trimmed by 10 bases and the J gene end by 6 bases; junction bases not matched to a gene: 12. The CDR3 runs to 14 residues. The CDR3 loop is CATPGGRAGNEQFF. The CDR3 DNA follows: TGCGCCACCCCTGGAGGGAGGGCCGGCAATGAGCAGTTCTTC.

The chain links TRBV11-2 to TRBJ1-4; the D is unclear. In germline, CDR1 is SGHAT, CDR2 FQNNGV. V was trimmed by 1 base and J by 8 bases, leaving 17 bases between them. This CDR3 is built from 16 residues. For the CDR3, the DNA is TGTGCCAGCAGCTTAGGGGGTAGGGCCCCCGGAGAAAAACTGTTTTTT. This codes for CASSLGGRAPGEKLFF.

This clone occurred once. This chain joins TRBV27 and TRBJ1-4; perhaps TRBD1 as D (5 bases). This CDR3 spans 14 amino acids. Trimming shortened V by 7 bases and J by 7 bases, and 16 bases separated the two germline ends. CDR1 MNHEY and CDR2 SMNVEV come from the germline V gene (reference sequence). CDR3 residues: CASTAVGVSEKLFF. CDR3 in DNA: TGTGCCAGCACCGCCGTGGGGGTTAGTGAAAAACTGTTTTTT.

The chain joins TRBV4-3 to TRBJ2-2, with D possibly being TRBD2 (6 bases). The germline V and J ends were trimmed by 4 bases and 4 bases, with 19 bases remaining between them. The CDR3 has 17 amino acids. Germline V lookup: CDR1 LGHNA, CDR2 YSLEER. CDR3 loop: CASSPAGLGGPTGELFF. In DNA, the CDR3 is TGCGCCAGCAGCCCGGCGGGATTAGGAGGCCCCACCGGGGAGCTGTTTTTT.

In this sample, this clone turned up once. The chain couples TRBV12-3 or TRBV12-4 to TRBJ1-6; D is undetermined. The CDR3 runs 13 residues. Trimming removed 4 bases from V and 8 bases from J, with 9 bases in between. Here the CDR3 reads CASSSRRDSPLHF. As DNA, the CDR3 is TGTGCCAGCAGTTCCAGGAGGGATTCACCCCTCCACTTT.

The V call is TRBV2, the J call TRBJ2-3; D is tentatively TRBD1 or TRBD2 (6 bases each). Germline assignment: CDR1 SNHLY and CDR2 FYNNEI. Trimming removed 6 bases from V and 2 bases from J, with 18 bases in between. The CDR3 is 16 residues long. CDR3 in amino acids: CASSETRGRLTDTQYF. The CDR3 coding sequence is TGTGCCAGCAGCGAAACCCGGGGGCGCCTCACAGATACGCAGTATTTT.

This chain links TRBV4-2 with TRBJ1-6; D perhaps matches TRBD1 (5 bases). In germline, CDR1 is LGHNA, CDR2 YNFKEQ. The CDR3 totals 15 residues. Trimming took 1 base from V and 13 from J, leaving 17 bases between them. The CDR3 protein is CASSQGGVGIHPLHF. CDR3 bases: TGTGCCAGCAGCCAAGGGGGGGTGGGGATTCACCCCCTCCACTTT.

The gene calls are TRBV27 and TRBJ2-3; possibly TRBD1 for D (6 bases). V shed 6 bases and J shed 0 bases, with 16 bases lying between them. Looked up from germline, CDR1 is MNHEY and CDR2 is SMNVEV (reference sequence). This CDR3 has 16 residues. CDR3 region: CASRYSRGASTDTQYF. CDR3 in DNA: TGTGCCAGCAGATACAGCAGGGGAGCCAGCACAGATACGCAGTATTTT.